Shown below are 18 T cell receptor beta chains from a single sample sequenced in a study of Ad26.COV2.S vaccination and SARS-CoV-2 variants. TCRdb keeps only in-frame clones here, not all; method: immunoSEQ multiplex PCR. Found here are some 190,000 clones, around nine tenths of them singletons; the top ten hold 5.9%. The sequencing here drew on peripheral blood, taken after recovery from COVID-19. These receptors were obtained from a human donor who had recovered from COVID-19.

Worth noting for this clone: The junction differs from germline at one of its ends, possibly a read error. The rearrangement uses TRBV9 and TRBJ2-2; D call uncertain. Germline V gene sequence: CDR1 SGDLS, CDR2 YYNGEE. The CDR3 loop spans 12 amino acids. In DNA, the CDR3 is TGTGCCAGCAGCGTGAACTCCGGGGAGCTGTTTTTT. As protein: CASSVNSGELFF.

The rearrangement joins TRBV7-3 to TRBJ1-6, with unresolved D. V lost 3 bases and J lost 7, with 13 bases in between. The germline CDR1 and CDR2 sequences are SGHTA and FQGTGA. There are 15 residues in the CDR3. The DNA of the CDR3 is TGTGCCAGCAGCTTTAACAGAGATGCAAATTCACCCCTCCACTTT. Amino acids: CASSFNRDANSPLHF. Filled out from reference TRBV7-3 and TRBJ1-6, the complete variable domain reads GAGVSQTPSNKVTEKGKYVELRCDPISGHTALYWYRQSLGQGPEFLIYFQGTGAADDSGLPNDRFFAVRPEGSVSTLKIQRTERGDSAVYLCASSFNRDANSPLHFGNGTRLTVT.

To note about this clone: The sample carries other DNA sequences with the same CDR3. The chain couples TRBV7-2 to TRBJ2-2; D might be TRBD2 (6 bases). The ends were cut back, 3 bases at V and 0 bases at J, with 8 bases in the middle. Germline CDR1 and CDR2: SGHTA and FQGNSA. This CDR3 contains 15 residues. CDR3 protein: CASSLGGANTGELFF. Here the CDR3 DNA reads TGTGCCAGCAGCTTGGGCGGGGCGAACACCGGGGAGCTGTTTTTT.

The V call is TRBV6-5, the J call TRBJ2-3; the match to TRBD2 covers 12 bases. Per the germline V gene, CDR1 is MNHEY and CDR2 is SVGAGI. After removal of 2 bases from V and 4 bases from J, the junction contained 4 bases not matched to a gene. The CDR3 is made up of 16 amino acids. For the CDR3, the DNA is TGTGCCAGCAGTTACCTGCTAGCGGGAGGGGCAGATACGCAGTATTTT. This codes for CASSYLLAGGADTQYF.

This rearrangement joins TRBV9 to TRBJ1-5; D is unresolved. Per the germline V gene, CDR1 is SGDLS and CDR2 is YYNGEE. The CDR3 runs 13 residues. The V end lost 0 bases, the J end lost 6 bases, and 7 bases lay between the germline ends. The CDR3 spells CASSVAPSQPQHF. The CDR3 nucleotides read TGTGCCAGCAGCGTAGCCCCGAGTCAGCCCCAGCATTTT.

This sequence joins TRBV4-1 and TRBJ2-7; 10 bases agree with TRBD2. The CDR3 totals 16 residues. CDR1 and CDR2 (germline): MGHRA, YSYEKL. Trimming took 1 base from V and 0 from J; bases not matched to a gene: 3. The CDR3 nucleotides read TGCGCCAGCAGCCAAGTGCTAGCGGGGGTCTCCTACGAGCAGTACTTC. Translation gives CASSQVLAGVSYEQYF.

The rearrangement joins TRBV9 to TRBJ2-3; D is unclear. V lost 0 bases and J 0 bases, leaving 2 bases between the germline ends. The CDR3 totals 13 residues. Germline V gene lookup returns CDR1 SGDLS and CDR2 YYNGEE. CDR3 DNA sequence: TGTGCCAGCAGCGTAGCGAGCACAGATACGCAGTATTTT. This encodes CASSVASTDTQYF.

In DNA, the CDR3 is TGCGCCAGCAGCCTTCACCTTTCGGAGAGCTCCTACAATGAGCAGTTCTTC. Translating gives CASSLHLSESSYNEQFF. The rearrangement links TRBV5-1 to TRBJ2-1; D is unresolved. Per the germline V gene, CDR1 is SGHRS and CDR2 is YFSETQ. The V and J ends lost 4 bases and 0 bases respectively, with 17 bases between them. This CDR3 is built from 17 residues. Using reference TRBV5-1 and TRBJ2-1 for the parts outside the CDR3, the full variable domain is KAGVTQTPRYLIKTRGQQVTLSCSPISGHRSVSWYQQTPGQGLQFLFEYFSETQRNKGNFPGRFSGRQFSNSRSEMNVSTLELGDSALYLCASSLHLSESSYNEQFFGPGTRLTVL.

This sequence joins TRBV3-1 (or the pseudogene TRBV3-2) and TRBJ2-1, with D uncertain. The CDR3 spans 11 residues. The V gene lost 2 bases and the J gene lost 8 bases, with 4 bases spanning the gap. Germline loops: CDR1 LGHDT, CDR2 YNNKEL (reference sequence). CDR3 residues: CASSQIHEQFF. The CDR3 nucleotides read TGTGCCAGCAGCCAAATTCATGAGCAGTTCTTC.

The genes are TRBV7-8 and TRBJ1-2; 10 bases are shared with TRBD1. Germline trimming cut 5 bases from V and 8 bases from J; bases unmatched to any gene: 11. There are 15 residues in the CDR3. Germline CDR1 and CDR2: SGHVS and FQNEAQ. CDR3 region: CASSPRGQGNKGYTF. CDR3 sequence (DNA): TGTGCCAGCAGCCCCCGGGGACAGGGGAATAAGGGCTACACCTTC.

This chain joins TRBV7-9 and TRBJ1-1; tentatively, D is TRBD1 (5 bases). The CDR3 totals 14 residues. The V end lost 6 bases, the J end lost 1 base, and 12 bases lay between the germline ends. Germline V gives CDR1 SEHNR, CDR2 FQNEAQ (reference sequence). The CDR3 DNA follows: TGTGCCAGCAGGGCGGGACGGTCGAACACTGAAGCTTTCTTT. Translated, it gives CASRAGRSNTEAFF.

The V and J genes are TRBV10-2 and TRBJ1-5; D may be TRBD1 (5 bases). The CDR3 covers 14 residues. V was shortened by 5 bases and J by 6 bases, with 14 bases between the two germline ends. Germline assignment: CDR1 WSHSY and CDR2 SAAADI. Here the CDR3 DNA reads TGCGCCAGCAGTTTCGCAGGGTCCGGTCAGCCCCAGCATTTT. Amino acid sequence: CASSFAGSGQPQHF.

This clone came up a few times. The chain joins TRBV27 to TRBJ2-3, with TRBD2 matching 15 bases. V was pared by 1 base and J by 2 bases, with 7 bases of the junction left unmatched. This CDR3 has 19 residues. Germline V gene lookup returns CDR1 MNHEY and CDR2 SMNVEV (reference sequence). The CDR3 reads CASSLFGLAGGASTDTQYF. CDR3 bases: TGTGCCAGCAGTTTATTCGGACTAGCGGGGGGGGCTTCCACAGATACGCAGTATTTT.

The V and J genes are TRBV9 and TRBJ1-3; D gene ambiguous. The CDR3 runs 16 residues. Germline V gene lookup returns CDR1 SGDLS and CDR2 YYNGEE. With 0 bases removed from V and 0 bases from J, the gap between germline ends came to 10 bases. The CDR3 sequence is CASSVGGGRSGNTIYF. In DNA form, the CDR3 reads TGTGCCAGCAGCGTAGGGGGAGGCCGCTCTGGAAACACCATATATTTT.

This clone came up once. The genes are TRBV10-1 and TRBJ2-7; 8 positions agree with TRBD1. This CDR3 is 12 amino acids long. V trimming: 11 bases; J trimming: 2 bases; junction bases outside the gene matches: 5. Germline V gene lookup returns CDR1 WNHNN and CDR2 SYGVQD (reference sequence). The CDR3 DNA is TGCGCCTCTCGGACAGGGCCCTACGAGCAGTACTTC. It yields the protein CASRTGPYEQYF.

This rearrangement joins TRBV25-1 to TRBJ2-2; maybe TRBD1 (5 bases). The CDR3 extends over 13 amino acids. The germline V gene encodes CDR1 MGHDK and CDR2 SYGVNS. Trimming removed 5 bases at V and 6 bases at J, with 10 bases between. The CDR3 DNA reads TGTGCCAGCAGTCAGACAGTTTCCGGGGAGCTGTTTTTT. Protein product: CASSQTVSGELFF. Supplemented by reference TRBV25-1 and TRBJ2-2, the full variable domain reads EADIYQTPRYLVIGTGKKITLECSQTMGHDKMYWYQQDPGMELHLIHYSYGVNSTEKGDLSSESTVSRIRTEHFPLTLESARPSHTSQYLCASSQTVSGELFFGEGSRLTVL.

This clone has a handful of counts. This chain uses TRBV10-3 with TRBJ2-1, with 15 bases lining up with TRBD2. CDR1 and CDR2 from the germline V gene are ENHRY and SYGVKD. The CDR3 loop spans 15 amino acids. The V segment lost 6 bases and the J segment 7 bases; nucleotides outside the gene matches: 4. The CDR3 sequence: CAISPGLAGGNEQFF. The CDR3 DNA is TGTGCCATCAGCCCGGGACTAGCGGGAGGTAATGAGCAGTTCTTC.

The chain employs TRBV2 and TRBJ1-2; no definite D call. The CDR3 covers 13 residues. Germline V CDR1 and CDR2: SNHLY, FYNNEI. The V end was cut by 4 bases, the J end by 6 bases, with 12 bases between. CDR3 DNA: TGTGCCAGCAGTGTTCAATCCCTCGATGGCTACACCTTC. Translating gives CASSVQSLDGYTF. Variable domain in full (rest from reference TRBV2 and TRBJ1-2): EPEVTQTPSHQVTQMGQEVILRCVPISNHLYFYWYRQILGQKVEFLVSFYNNEISEKSEIFDDQFSVERPDGSNFTLKIRSTKLEDSAMYFCASSVQSLDGYTFGSGTRLTVV.